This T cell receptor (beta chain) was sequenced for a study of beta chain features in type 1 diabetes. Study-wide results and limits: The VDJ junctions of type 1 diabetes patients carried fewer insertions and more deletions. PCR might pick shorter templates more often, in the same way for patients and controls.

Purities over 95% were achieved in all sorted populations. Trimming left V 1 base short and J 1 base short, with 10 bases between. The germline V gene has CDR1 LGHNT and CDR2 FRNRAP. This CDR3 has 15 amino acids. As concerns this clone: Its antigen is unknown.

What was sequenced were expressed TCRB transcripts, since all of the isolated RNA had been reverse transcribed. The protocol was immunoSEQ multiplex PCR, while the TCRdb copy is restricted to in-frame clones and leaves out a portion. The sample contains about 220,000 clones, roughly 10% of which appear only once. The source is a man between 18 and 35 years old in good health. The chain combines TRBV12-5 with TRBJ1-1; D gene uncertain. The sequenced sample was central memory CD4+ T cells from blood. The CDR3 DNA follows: TGTGCTAGTGGTTTGGCCTATCTAGGGAACACTGAAGCTTTCTTT. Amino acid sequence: CASGLAYLGNTEAFF.